A single sample is the source of the 10 T cell receptor beta chains below, sequenced in a study of T cell responses to AZD1222 COVID-19 vaccine. TCRdb's copy holds only in-frame clones and misses some; the assay was immunoSEQ multiplex PCR. The sample holds around 74,000 clones, 92% seen once. The starting material was peripheral blood, obtained on day 0 of MenACWY control vaccination. The receptors stem from an adult in good health.

The chain is built from TRBV5-1 and TRBJ2-7, with 11 bases lining up with TRBD1. The CDR3 is 14 amino acids. The V gene's germline CDR1 is SGHRS and CDR2 YFSETQ. Trimming took 3 bases from V and 5 from J; bases not matched to a gene: 4. The CDR3 reads CASSSGQGENEQYF. CDR3 in DNA: TGCGCCAGCAGCTCGGGACAGGGGGAGAACGAGCAGTACTTC.

The chain employs TRBV6-5 and TRBJ2-5; TRBD1 matches 9 bases. J was trimmed by 5 bases and V by 0 bases; bases with no gene match: 4. CDR1 MNHEY and CDR2 SVGAGI come from the germline V gene. The CDR3 is 15 residues long. CDR3 protein: CASSYSGDRAETQYF. DNA of the CDR3: TGTGCCAGCAGTTACTCGGGGGACAGGGCGGAGACCCAGTACTTC.

The V call is TRBV5-1, the J call TRBJ2-1; D possibly corresponds to TRBD1 (6 bases). V was trimmed by 4 bases and J by 7 bases, leaving 21 bases between them. Looked up from germline, CDR1 is SGHRS and CDR2 is YFSETQ. The length of the CDR3 is 16 residues. CDR3: CASSLPQGLSWNEQFF. The CDR3 nucleotides are TGCGCCAGCAGCCTTCCACAGGGTCTTAGTTGGAATGAGCAGTTCTTC.

The rearrangement joins TRBV9 to TRBJ2-3; 10 bases agree with TRBD2. The CDR3 covers 15 residues. CDR1 SGDLS and CDR2 YYNGEE come from the germline V gene. V lost 3 bases to trimming and J lost 6 bases; unmatched junction nucleotides: 7. In DNA, the CDR3 is TGTGCCAGCAGCGGATCCGGGACTAGCGCCGATACGCAGTATTTT. This encodes CASSGSGTSADTQYF.

In DNA form, the CDR3 reads TGTGCCAGCGGGTCTGGGGGGCCCACTGAAGCTTTCTTT. Residues: CASGSGGPTEAFF. The chain links TRBV12-3 or TRBV12-4 to TRBJ1-1, with a possible D match to TRBD1 (6 bases). V lost 8 bases and J lost 4, with 14 bases in between. The CDR3 has 13 amino acids.

This chain joins TRBV3-1 (or the pseudogene TRBV3-2) and TRBJ1-5; D is unclear. V lost 2 bases, J lost 2 bases, and 10 bases lay in between. The germline CDR1 and CDR2 sequences are LGHDT and YNNKEL (reference sequence). The CDR3 totals 15 residues. The CDR3 sequence: CASSQSLKGNQPQHF. For the CDR3, the DNA is TGTGCCAGCAGCCAATCCCTTAAAGGCAATCAGCCCCAGCATTTT.

V is TRBV5-1 and J is TRBJ1-3; D uncertain. Germline CDR1 is SGHRS and CDR2 is YFSETQ. V lost 0 bases and J 1 base, leaving 11 bases between the germline ends. The CDR3 is made up of 16 amino acids. The chain's CDR3 is CASSLAGRGSGNTIYF. CDR3 in DNA: TGCGCCAGCAGCTTGGCGGGCCGTGGATCTGGAAACACCATATATTTT.

The chain recombines TRBV7-2 with TRBJ2-2; possible D gene TRBD1, 5 bases. V was clipped by 2 bases and J by 1 base, with 5 bases between them. Germline assignment: CDR1 SGHTA and CDR2 FQGNSA. CDR3 length: 14 amino acids. CDR3 bases: TGTGCCAGCAGCTTAACAGGGAACACCGGGGAGCTGTTTTTT. Protein: CASSLTGNTGELFF. The full variable domain, in which reference TRBV7-2 and TRBJ2-2 provide the parts outside the CDR3, is GAGVSQSPSNKVTEKGKDVELRCDPISGHTALYWYRQSLGQGLEFLIYFQGNSAPDKSGLPSDRFSAERTGGSVSTLTIQRTQQEDSAVYLCASSLTGNTGELFFGEGSRLTVL.

The chain links TRBV25-1 to TRBJ1-1, with D possibly being TRBD1 (6 bases). Per the germline V gene, CDR1 is MGHDK and CDR2 is SYGVNS. V lost 4 bases to trimming and J lost 1 base, with 16 bases between them. The CDR3 extends over 16 amino acids. The CDR3 coding sequence is TGTGCCAGCAGTGGACCGACAAGGGGGTGGAACACTGAAGCTTTCTTT. This encodes CASSGPTRGWNTEAFF. The full variable domain, in which reference TRBV25-1 and TRBJ1-1 provide the parts outside the CDR3, is EADIYQTPRYLVIGTGKKITLECSQTMGHDKMYWYQQDPGMELHLIHYSYGVNSTEKGDLSSESTVSRIRTEHFPLTLESARPSHTSQYLCASSGPTRGWNTEAFFGQGTRLTVV.

The chain links TRBV15 to TRBJ2-2, with 9 nucleotides matching TRBD2. The junction had 4 bases not matched to a gene; V was cut back by 1 base and J by 4 bases. The CDR3 is 16 residues long. Germline V gene data show CDR1 as LNHNV and CDR2 as YYDKDF (reference sequence). CDR3 loop: CATSRGDSGGTGELFF. For the CDR3, the DNA is TGTGCCACCAGCAGAGGTGATAGCGGGGGCACCGGGGAGCTGTTTTTT.